This entry is about one TCR beta chain. This record comes from a study of cytomegalovirus exposure and HLA in healthy donors. Whole-study context: The same platform was used for the approximately 110 validation repertoires and the 500 to 700 first-cohort repertoires, a later analysis reported.

The length of the CDR3 is 16 residues. The V gene's germline CDR1 is SGDLS and CDR2 YYNGEE. With 0 bases removed from V and 0 bases from J, the gap between germline ends came to 10 bases. Method: immunoSEQ multiplex PCR; TCRdb's copy keeps in-frame clones and lacks some. The sample shows about 160,000 clones, 86% of them seen only once. The chain links TRBV9 to TRBJ2-1; D ambiguous. This TCR was recovered from a woman aged 18-35 years in good health and CMV-seronegative. The specimen sequenced was PBMCs. CDR3 loop: CASSVGISSSYNEQFF. In DNA, the CDR3 is TGTGCCAGCAGCGTAGGAATAAGTAGCTCCTACAATGAGCAGTTCTTC. Supplemented by reference TRBV9 and TRBJ2-1, the full variable domain reads DSGVTQTPKHLITATGQRVTLRCSPRSGDLSVYWYQQSLDQGLQFLIQYYNGEERAKGNILERFSAQQFPDLHSELNLSSLELGDSALYFCASSVGISSSYNEQFFGPGTRLTVL.